Listed here are 29 T cell receptor beta chains from one sample, sequenced in a study of blood T cell repertoires in COVID-19. Data came from immunoSEQ multiplex PCR; TCRdb stores just in-frame clones and leaves some out. Counted here are about 300,000 clones, 90% occurring once; the ten biggest clones make up about 6%. The sequenced sample consisted of peripheral blood. These receptor sequences come from a woman aged 45-59 years with COVID-19, enrolled during active disease.

In this sample, this clone turned up once. Within the sample, other DNA sequences also encode this same CDR3. The rearrangement links TRBV19 to TRBJ2-2, with a weak D call TRBD2 (5 bases). This CDR3 contains 13 residues. The germline V gene has CDR1 LNHDA and CDR2 SQIVND (reference sequence). V was pared by 1 base and J by 6 bases, with 6 bases between. CDR3 residues: CASSIGGPGELFF. CDR3 nucleotides: TGTGCCAGTAGTATAGGAGGGCCCGGGGAGCTGTTTTTT. Using reference TRBV19 and TRBJ2-2 for the parts outside the CDR3, the full variable domain is DGGITQSPKYLFRKEGQNVTLSCEQNLNHDAMYWYRQDPGQGLRLIYYSQIVNDFQKGDIAEGYSVSREKKESFPLTVTSAQKNPTAFYLCASSIGGPGELFFGEGSRLTVL.

The chain uses TRBV5-5 and TRBJ2-7; no definite D call. Trimming stripped 0 bases from V and 5 bases from J, with 15 bases between. This CDR3 spans 15 amino acids. Germline V lookup: CDR1 SGHKS, CDR2 YYEKEE (reference sequence). The CDR3 sequence is CASSLVATNPHEQYF. The CDR3 nucleotides are TGTGCCAGCAGCTTGGTGGCAACCAACCCCCACGAGCAGTACTTC.

The chain is built from TRBV11-2 and TRBJ2-3; a possible D gene is TRBD2 (5 bases). The CDR3 has 16 residues. In germline, CDR1 is SGHAT, CDR2 FQNNGV. With 5 bases removed from V and 0 bases from J, the gap between germline ends came to 15 bases. CDR3 protein: CASSQTQRTSTDTQYF. The CDR3, as DNA: TGTGCCAGCAGCCAGACGCAGAGGACTAGCACAGATACGCAGTATTTT.

The chain recombines TRBV4-2 with TRBJ2-3; tentative D call: TRBD2 (6 bases). In germline, CDR1 is LGHNA, CDR2 YNFKEQ. The CDR3 spans 18 residues. Trimming removed 0 bases from V and 2 bases from J, with 18 bases in between. The CDR3 DNA reads TGTGCCAGCAGCCAAGATGTTGGGAGTAGCGGCTACACAGATACGCAGTATTTT. Translating gives CASSQDVGSSGYTDTQYF.

This clone was observed a single time. The J gene is TRBJ2-3, the V gene TRBV18; D gene unclear. The germline V and J ends were trimmed by 6 bases and 1 base, with 11 bases remaining between them. This CDR3 comprises 14 residues. Germline CDR1 and CDR2: KGHSH and LQKENI. CDR3 sequence reads: CASSLVVGTDTQYF. The CDR3 DNA is TGTGCCAGCTCCCTAGTAGTTGGCACAGATACGCAGTATTTT.

The CDR3 DNA is TGTGCCTGGAGGAGGCCTAGCGCGGATACGCAGTATTTT. It codes for CAWRRPSADTQYF. The chain combines TRBV30 with TRBJ2-3, with a tentative D call TRBD2 (6 bases). V dropped 3 bases and J dropped 6 bases, with 13 bases sitting between them. Germline V gives CDR1 GTSNPN, CDR2 SVGIG (reference sequence). This CDR3 is built from 13 residues.

The chain recombines TRBV7-9 with TRBJ2-3; D remains ambiguous. The CDR3 length is 13 residues. The germline V and J ends were trimmed by 7 bases and 2 bases, with 10 bases remaining between them. Germline lookup yields CDR1 SEHNR and CDR2 FQNEAQ (reference sequence). The DNA for the CDR3 is TGTGCCAGCACTAACAGTTACACAGATACGCAGTATTTT. Its translation is CASTNSYTDTQYF.

The chain links TRBV3-1 (or the pseudogene TRBV3-2) to TRBJ1-2; TRBD1 agrees at 9 bases. The CDR3 spans 14 residues. Per germline, CDR1 LGHDT and CDR2 YNNKEL (reference sequence). Trimming took 4 bases from V and 6 from J; bases not matched to a gene: 6. CDR3 loop: CASSPGTGRDGYTF. The DNA for the CDR3 is TGTGCCAGCAGCCCTGGGACAGGGCGGGATGGCTACACCTTC.

The chain employs TRBV11-3 and TRBJ2-1; the match to TRBD1 covers 12 bases. J lost 5 bases, V lost 5 bases, and 7 bases had no gene match. The germline V gene encodes CDR1 SGHNT and CDR2 YENEEA. This CDR3 is built from 16 residues. Written as DNA, the CDR3 is TGTGCCAGCAGCCGGGGACAGGGGGCGAGGAACAATGAGCAGTTCTTC. Encoded protein: CASSRGQGARNNEQFF.

The chain has TRBV14 and TRBJ2-1; D possibly corresponds to TRBD2 (6 bases). The germline gives CDR1 SGHDN, CDR2 FVKESK. V lost 2 bases and J 3 bases, leaving 14 bases between the germline ends. The CDR3 is 16 residues long. CDR3 nucleotides: TGTGCCAGCAGCCAATACGGGGGAATGTTCTACAATGAGCAGTTCTTC. This codes for CASSQYGGMFYNEQFF.

The chain is built from TRBV11-2 and TRBJ1-1, with 12 bases lining up with TRBD1. Trimming at V came to 1 base and at J to 6 bases, leaving 3 bases not matched to a gene. This CDR3 has 15 residues. Germline CDR1 SGHAT, CDR2 FQNNGV. The DNA for the CDR3 is TGTGCCAGCAGCTTAGCGGGACAGGGGGCCTCTGAAGCTTTCTTT. Protein: CASSLAGQGASEAFF.

This chain connects TRBV7-9 to TRBJ2-7; 7 bases are shared with TRBD1. CDR1 and CDR2 (germline): SEHNR, FQNEAQ (reference sequence). Trimming at V came to 5 bases and at J to 2 bases, leaving 9 bases not matched to a gene. The CDR3 is 15 residues long. CDR3 loop: CASSTTGTATYEQYF. DNA of the CDR3: TGTGCCAGCAGCACCACCGGGACAGCCACCTACGAGCAGTACTTC.

The rearrangement joins TRBV18 to TRBJ2-3; 7 bases are shared with TRBD2. V lost 3 bases and J lost 0; bases outside the gene matches: 6. Per the germline V gene, CDR1 is KGHSH and CDR2 is LQKENI. The length of the CDR3 is 16 residues. CDR3 sequence reads: CASSPNSGYSTDTQYF. The CDR3 DNA follows: TGTGCCAGCTCACCGAATAGCGGGTATAGCACAGATACGCAGTATTTT.

This chain uses TRBV19 with TRBJ1-2; no clear D. Germline-derived CDR1 and CDR2 are LNHDA and SQIVND (reference sequence). This CDR3 is built from 12 residues. V lost 10 bases and J 5 bases, leaving 14 bases between the germline ends. CDR3 in DNA: TGTGCCACCACCGAGGGCCCGTATGGCTACACCTTC. Translating it yields CATTEGPYGYTF.

This chain links TRBV5-1 with TRBJ2-6; D may be TRBD2 (6 bases). This CDR3 has 16 residues. Germline V gives CDR1 SGHRS, CDR2 YFSETQ. V was pared by 4 bases and J by 0 bases, with 11 bases between. The CDR3 nucleotides read TGCGCCAGCAGCCTCGGGAGTCCCTCTGGGGCCAACGTCCTGACTTTC. Its translation is CASSLGSPSGANVLTF.

V usage is TRBV7-9 and J usage is TRBJ1-1; D is ambiguous. V lost 2 bases to trimming and J lost 8 bases, with 6 bases between them. This CDR3 has 11 residues. From germline, CDR1 is SEHNR and CDR2 FQNEAQ (reference sequence). CDR3 loop: CASSLQAEAFF. In nucleotides, the CDR3 is TGTGCCAGCAGCTTACAGGCGGAAGCTTTCTTT.

V is TRBV3-1 (or the pseudogene TRBV3-2) and J is TRBJ1-1; weak D call: TRBD1 (6 bases). Per germline, CDR1 LGHDT and CDR2 YNNKEL (reference sequence). The germline V and J ends were trimmed by 6 bases and 5 bases, with 10 bases remaining between them. The CDR3 is 12 residues long. CDR3 amino acids: CASRSTGTEAFF. Here the CDR3 DNA reads TGTGCCAGCAGAAGTACAGGGACTGAAGCTTTCTTT.

The chain links TRBV2 to TRBJ1-3, with D perhaps matching TRBD1 (5 bases). This CDR3 contains 15 residues. The germline V gene encodes CDR1 SNHLY and CDR2 FYNNEI. V was cut by 4 bases and J by 4 bases, with 14 bases left in between. CDR3 residues: CASSVSQGFGNTIYF. The CDR3 DNA reads as TGTGCCAGCAGTGTGTCGCAGGGTTTCGGAAACACCATATATTTT.

The rearrangement joins TRBV19 to TRBJ2-3; 7 nucleotides agree with TRBD2. V was pared by 10 bases and J by 3 bases, with 13 bases of the junction left unmatched. CDR1 is LNHDA, CDR2 SQIVND, per germline (reference sequence). The CDR3 is 15 amino acids. CDR3 DNA sequence: TGTGCCACTTATAACGTGGGAGGGGCGACAGATACGCAGTATTTT. Protein product: CATYNVGGATDTQYF. Filled out from reference TRBV19 and TRBJ2-3, the complete variable domain reads DGGITQSPKYLFRKEGQNVTLSCEQNLNHDAMYWYRQDPGQGLRLIYYSQIVNDFQKGDIAEGYSVSREKKESFPLTVTSAQKNPTAFYLCATYNVGGATDTQYFGPGTRLTVL.

The CDR3, as DNA: TGCAGTGCCGGGACAGAGAGGGGCTACACCTTC. Its protein is CSAGTERGYTF. The V and J genes are TRBV20-1 and TRBJ1-2, with 7 positions matching TRBD1. Germline V gives CDR1 DFQATT, CDR2 SNEGSKA (reference sequence). The CDR3 length is 11 residues. Losses at the gene ends were 6 bases for V and 8 bases for J; bases not matched to a gene: 6.

Points on this clone: One end of the junction fails to match germline, which may point to a read error. The chain is built from TRBV5-6 and TRBJ2-4; 7 bases map to TRBD1. Germline V lookup: CDR1 SGHDT, CDR2 YYEEEE. The CDR3 is made up of 12 amino acids. CDR3 residues: CASSSQRGPVDF. In nucleotides, the CDR3 is TGTGCCAGCAGCTCACAGAGGGGGCCGGTAGACTTC. The entire variable domain, with the rest obtained from reference TRBV5-6 and TRBJ2-4, is as follows: DAGVTQSPTHLIKTRGQQVTLRCSPKSGHDTVSWYQQALGQGPQFIFQYYEEEERQRGNFPDRFSGHQFPNYSSELNVNALLLGDSALYLCASSSQRGPVDFGAGTRLSVL.

This rearrangement joins TRBV27 to TRBJ2-6; 10 bases line up with TRBD1. Germline V CDR1 and CDR2: MNHEY, SMNVEV (reference sequence). V lost 5 bases and J lost 3; bases outside the gene matches: 10. The CDR3 is 18 amino acids. CDR3 DNA sequence: TGTGCCAGCAGTACAACGGACAGGGGGGTTTTTGGGGCCAACGTCCTGACTTTC. Translation gives CASSTTDRGVFGANVLTF.

The V gene is TRBV6-2 or TRBV6-3, the J gene TRBJ2-1, with a weak D call TRBD1 (5 bases). The germline V gene encodes CDR1 MNHEY and CDR2 SVGEGT. CDR3 length equals 14 residues. Trimming took off 2 bases at V and 6 bases at J, with 11 bases between the two ends. The CDR3, as DNA: TGTGCCAGCAGTTACGCGGCAGGGCTCAATGAGCAGTTCTTC. Translated: CASSYAAGLNEQFF.

V is TRBV7-9 and J is TRBJ2-7, with D tentatively TRBD2 (5 bases). The CDR3 consists of 15 residues. Trimming removed 1 base at V and 3 bases at J, with 13 bases between. CDR1 and CDR2 from the germline V gene are SEHNR and FQNEAQ (reference sequence). The CDR3 region has the DNA TGTGCCAGCAGCTTAGGGACTGCTGGGAGCTACGAGCAGTACTTC. This codes for CASSLGTAGSYEQYF.

This sequence joins TRBV30 and TRBJ1-2, with D perhaps TRBD1 (6 bases). The CDR3 contains 16 residues. The germline gives CDR1 GTSNPN, CDR2 SVGIG (reference sequence). V lost 0 bases, J lost 0 bases, and 14 bases lay in between. The CDR3 sequence is CAWSVRRGLANYGYTF. CDR3 coding DNA: TGTGCCTGGAGTGTACGCAGGGGCCTTGCTAACTATGGCTACACCTTC.

This chain joins TRBV19 and TRBJ1-1; D not certain. This CDR3 is 14 amino acids long. Looked up from germline, CDR1 is LNHDA and CDR2 is SQIVND (reference sequence). V was pared by 6 bases and J by 6 bases, with 17 bases between. In DNA form, the CDR3 reads TGTGCCAGTAGGCTCCGGGTTATTACTGCTGAAGCTTTCTTT. This codes for CASRLRVITAEAFF.

The gene calls are TRBV14 and TRBJ2-3; a possible D gene is TRBD1 (7 bases). This CDR3 comprises 15 residues. Trimming pared 0 bases from V and 6 bases from J, leaving 13 bases between. CDR1 is SGHDN and CDR2 is FVKESK in the germline V gene. CDR3: CASSQEGGGVDTQYF. The CDR3 nucleotides are TGTGCCAGCAGCCAAGAAGGGGGCGGGGTCGATACGCAGTATTTT.

The chain links TRBV5-1 to TRBJ2-7; D not resolved. V dropped 7 bases and J dropped 4 bases, with 12 bases sitting between them. CDR1 is SGHRS and CDR2 is YFSETQ in the germline V gene. This CDR3 has 12 residues. The CDR3 sequence is CASGEAHYEQYF. The CDR3 DNA follows: TGCGCCAGCGGAGAAGCGCATTACGAGCAGTACTTC.

Only one count was recorded for this clone. V gene TRBV7-2 combines with J gene TRBJ2-5; 7 nucleotides agree with TRBD1. This CDR3 has 15 amino acids. V gave up 4 bases and J gave up 1 base; unmatched junction bases: 6. The germline V gene has CDR1 SGHTA and CDR2 FQGNSA. As DNA, the CDR3 is TGTGCCAGCAGCTCCCAGACAGGGTCCCAAGAGACCCAGTACTTC. Translated, it gives CASSSQTGSQETQYF.